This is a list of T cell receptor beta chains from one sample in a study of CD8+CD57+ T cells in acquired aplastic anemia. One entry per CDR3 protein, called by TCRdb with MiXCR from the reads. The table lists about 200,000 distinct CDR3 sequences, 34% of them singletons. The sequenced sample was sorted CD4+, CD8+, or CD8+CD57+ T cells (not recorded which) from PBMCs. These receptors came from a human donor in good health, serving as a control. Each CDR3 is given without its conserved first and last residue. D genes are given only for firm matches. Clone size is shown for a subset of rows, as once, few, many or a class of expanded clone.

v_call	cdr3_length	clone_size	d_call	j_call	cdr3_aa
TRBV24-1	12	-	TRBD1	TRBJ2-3	ATSDYGQGDTQY
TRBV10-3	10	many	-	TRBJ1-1	AISTGATEAF
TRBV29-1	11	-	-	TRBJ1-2	SADGAANYGYT
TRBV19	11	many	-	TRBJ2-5	ASSISYQETQY
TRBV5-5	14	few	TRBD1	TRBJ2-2	ASSLWTGANTGELF
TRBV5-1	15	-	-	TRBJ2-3	ASSLRWSSSLTDTQY
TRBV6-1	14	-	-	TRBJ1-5	ASSGGRSRVGQPQH
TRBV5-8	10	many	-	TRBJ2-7	ASSRIAYEQY
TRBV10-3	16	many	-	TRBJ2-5	AIGKGSNRAPEGETQY
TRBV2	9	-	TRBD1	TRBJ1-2	ASHRGYGYT
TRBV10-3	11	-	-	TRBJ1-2	AISRDRTYGYT
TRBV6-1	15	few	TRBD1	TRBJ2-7	ASSLIYPGTGGYEQY
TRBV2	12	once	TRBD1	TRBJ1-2	ASRRDSLGDGYT
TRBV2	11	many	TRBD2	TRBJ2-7	ASRRTSVNEQY
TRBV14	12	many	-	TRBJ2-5	ASSQVQGRGTQY
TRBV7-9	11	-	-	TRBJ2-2	ASNLGDTGELF
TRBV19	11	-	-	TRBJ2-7	ASSIRVADEQY
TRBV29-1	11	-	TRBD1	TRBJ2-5	SVEKTGPETQY
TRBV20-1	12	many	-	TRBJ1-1	SARDLRVGAEAF
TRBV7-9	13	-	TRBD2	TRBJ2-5	ASTGTSGTSETQY
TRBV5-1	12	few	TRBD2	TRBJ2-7	ASSLSAGSYEQY
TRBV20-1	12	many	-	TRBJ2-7	SALNRERAYEQY
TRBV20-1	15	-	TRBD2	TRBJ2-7	SARDGLGLAGAYEQY
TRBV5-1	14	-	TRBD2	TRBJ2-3	ASSLGPSGGTDTQY
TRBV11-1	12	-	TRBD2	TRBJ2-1	ASRGTRTVHEQF
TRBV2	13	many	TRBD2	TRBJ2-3	ASSFYGRDADTQY
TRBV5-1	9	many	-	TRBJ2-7	ASRLTYEQY
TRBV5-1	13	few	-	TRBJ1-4	ASSLGTSGEGKLF
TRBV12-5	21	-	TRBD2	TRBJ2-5	ASGLVVRGGLTSGRDRQETQY
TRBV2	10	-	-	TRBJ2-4	ASSGRGDIQY
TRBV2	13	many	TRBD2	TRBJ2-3	ASRRLAGVTDTQY
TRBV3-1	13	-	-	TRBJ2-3	ASSQDLNRMDTQY
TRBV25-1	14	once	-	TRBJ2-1	ASSGGPAGGYNEQF
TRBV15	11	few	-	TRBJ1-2	ATSRGANYGYT
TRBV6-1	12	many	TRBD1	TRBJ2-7	ASRPGQGAIEQY
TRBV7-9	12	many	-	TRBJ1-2	ASSRIVREGGYT
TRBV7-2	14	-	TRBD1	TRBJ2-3	ASSRSRGLGTDTQY
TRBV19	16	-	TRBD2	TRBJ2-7	ASSPRPGGLAGPYEQY
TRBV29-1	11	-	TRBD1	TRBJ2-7	SVGRDSSYEQY
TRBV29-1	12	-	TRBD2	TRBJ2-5	SSRGDSGYGTQY